This T cell receptor beta chain derives from a study of neurological immune-mediated disorders. Broader study findings: HTLV-1-associated myelopathy had the most TCR clonal expansion, whereas multiple sclerosis had the least (lower than in healthy controls). Across subjects, expanded clones had no CDR3 amino acid sequences in common, pointing to private repertoires in all groups.

Time point given: longitudinal time-point 3. Where libraries were unsorted, they were derived from 2 million PBMCs stored at -80 degrees C. A remark on this clonotype: Its target is not known.

The V gene lost 4 bases and the J gene lost 3 bases, with 10 bases spanning the gap. CDR3 length equals 13 residues. The germline gives CDR1 MGHRA, CDR2 YSYEKL. Over 180 million TCR-beta sequences (from 15-18 subjects) were yielded by each sequencing run. In TCRdb, the 5' RACE reads were re-called with MiXCR into one record per CDR3 protein. Among 95,000 to 110,000 distinct CDR3 sequences listed, 10% to 11% were seen once. The V call is TRBV4-1, the J call TRBJ2-7; D might be TRBD2 (6 bases). The TCR sequence derives from a female donor with HTLV-1-associated myelopathy (HAM/TSP). The sequenced sample consisted of PBMCs. In DNA form, the CDR3 reads TGCGCCAGCAGCCTAGCGGAGAACTACGAGCAGTACTTC. The encoded protein is CASSLAENYEQYF.